This record concerns one TCR beta chain sequence. Its antigen remains unidentified. No base-level quality is on record; no much larger clone is a single base apart. Preparation of the library involved 5' RACE. The sequencing machine was an Illumina HiSeq 2500. A second roughly 6 to 12 cycle PCR used a sample-barcoded 5' primer and a J-beta primer mix. A template-switch 5' adaptor carrying 12 random nucleotides introduced a unique molecular identifier onto each TCR beta cDNA molecule. At least 2.5 million CDR3-containing paired-end reads were obtained from each sample. First-strand cDNA synthesis was performed from all RNA using the Mint cDNA synthesis kit, with priming by a TRBC-specific oligonucleotide. Following uracil-DNA glycosylase treatment, all cDNA underwent a first 18-cycle PCR with the universal primers M1SS and BC2_uni_R. The published analysis was carried out like this. For normalization, 1 million high-quality reads were randomly selected from each sample, with every read carrying a distinct molecular identifier. Reads sharing molecular identifiers were discarded rather than binned into consensus sequences. MiTCR, run with a Q25 quality threshold and the strictest error-elimination algorithm, handled CDR3 identification, clonotype clustering and error correction. Lower-bound total TCR beta diversity was estimated with a nonparametric unseen species model using Euler transformation. Starting from the raw public reads, TCRdb applied fastp trimming at Q25, assembled clones with MiXCR and retained in-frame beta chains. For every CDR3 protein sequence, its rows merge into one entry that carries the most common genes and DNA. In this record, the V and J calls reflect TCRdb's handling and not the investigators' own analysis. The sample table lists some 370,000 distinct CDR3 sequences, about 52% of them with a count of one. Approximately 51% of the sample comes from the top ten.

The donors were some 36 Caucasian individuals from Russia, aged 6 to 90 years, who were systemically healthy. Ten milliliters of peripheral blood were drawn from each donor into EDTA-treated Vacutainer tubes. Ficoll-Paque density-gradient centrifugation was used to isolate PBMCs, with at least 7 million per sample. Trizol reagent was used to extract total RNA from the PBMCs, yielding at least 5.5 micrograms per sample. For every donor, an aliquot of PBMCs went through flow cytometry to measure the percentages of naive CD45RAhigh/CD27high T cells. This entry comes from a study of blood T cells in healthy people across ages (dated by TCRdb to between 2014 and 2016). A note on the overall study: Template switching captured roughly one uniquely barcoded TCR beta cDNA molecule per two T cells in model experiments. To track age-related changes in TCR beta repertoire diversity, the study relied on deep sequencing normalized with unique cDNA molecular identifiers. The donors were divided into four age groups: young (average roughly 15 years), middle-aged (about 39), aged (roughly 60) and long-lived (82). To avoid experimental bias, donors of different ages were randomly spread across the sequencing lanes. For two donors (one aged 18 to 30 and one aged 80 or older), the study analyzed two additional independent replicas of 1 million unique cDNA reads from the same blood draw.

What the work shows at the level of the full study, not this receptor alone: Compared with the aged group, the long-lived group had more naive CD4+ T cells, fewer expanded clones and increased TCR diversity, suggesting age selection. A strong correlation was found between observed TCR beta diversity and the percentage of naive T cells measured by flow cytometry. Estimates of total diversity based on one million sequenced T cells were regarded as lower bounds and as underestimates. Because the CMV infection status of the donors was unknown, age-related changes in expanded clonotypes may potentially have been confounded. As age increased, observed TCR beta diversity per million T cells dropped in a roughly linear way, and a significant reduction was already evident by age about 40. Because profiling used bulk unsorted PBMCs, naive and antigen-experienced compartments could not be compared conclusively.

The germline V gene (reference sequence) sets CDR1 to DFQATT and CDR2 to SNEGSKA. A distance of 13 bases separates the germline ends of V and J, which lose 5 bases and 3 bases respectively. From cysteine to phenylalanine, the CDR3 is 13 amino acids long. Here the CDR3 DNA is all that survives: 39 bases in frame from base 1. This TCR was recovered from a man in his 60s in good health. Recombination connected TRBV20-1 to TRBJ1-1, with the D gene uncertain. Sequenced: blood. The nucleotide sequence is TGCAGTGCTGGAGGGTATGCGGACACTGAAGCTTTCTTT. Translated, this is CSAGGYADTEAFF.